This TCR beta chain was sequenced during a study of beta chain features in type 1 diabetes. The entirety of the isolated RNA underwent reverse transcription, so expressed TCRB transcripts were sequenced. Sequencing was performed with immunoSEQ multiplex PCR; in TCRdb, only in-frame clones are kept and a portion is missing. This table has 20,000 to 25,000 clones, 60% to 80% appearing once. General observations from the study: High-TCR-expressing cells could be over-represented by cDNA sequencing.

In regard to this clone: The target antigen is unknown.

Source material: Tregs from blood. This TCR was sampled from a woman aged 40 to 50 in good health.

The CDR3 nucleotides are TGTGCCAGCAGGGACAGTGAAGCCTTGAACACTGAAGCTTTCTTT. Its protein is CASRDSEALNTEAFF. This rearrangement joins TRBV6-1 to TRBJ1-1; D may be TRBD1 (6 bases). Looked up from germline, CDR1 is MNHNS and CDR2 is SASEGT. Trimming cost V 6 bases and J 0 bases, with 14 bases left between them. This CDR3 is 15 amino acids long.